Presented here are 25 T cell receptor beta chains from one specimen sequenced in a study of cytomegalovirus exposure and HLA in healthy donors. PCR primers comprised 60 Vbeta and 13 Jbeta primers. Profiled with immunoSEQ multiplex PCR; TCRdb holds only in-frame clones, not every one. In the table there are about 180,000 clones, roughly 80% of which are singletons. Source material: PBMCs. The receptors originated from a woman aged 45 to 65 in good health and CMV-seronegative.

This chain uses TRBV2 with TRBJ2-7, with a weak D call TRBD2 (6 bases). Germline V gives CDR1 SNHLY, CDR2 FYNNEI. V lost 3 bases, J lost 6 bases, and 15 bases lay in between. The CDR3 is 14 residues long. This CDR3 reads CASSDRGGGGEQYF. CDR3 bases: TGTGCCAGCAGTGATAGGGGAGGCGGAGGCGAGCAGTACTTC.

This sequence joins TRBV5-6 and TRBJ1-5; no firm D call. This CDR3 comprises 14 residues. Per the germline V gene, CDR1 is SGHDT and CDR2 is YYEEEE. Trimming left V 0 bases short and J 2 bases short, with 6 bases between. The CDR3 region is CASSLGGGNQPQHF. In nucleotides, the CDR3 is TGTGCCAGCAGCTTGGGGGGAGGCAATCAGCCCCAGCATTTT. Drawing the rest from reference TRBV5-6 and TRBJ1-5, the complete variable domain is DAGVTQSPTHLIKTRGQQVTLRCSPKSGHDTVSWYQQALGQGPQFIFQYYEEEERQRGNFPDRFSGHQFPNYSSELNVNALLLGDSALYLCASSLGGGNQPQHFGDGTRLSIL.

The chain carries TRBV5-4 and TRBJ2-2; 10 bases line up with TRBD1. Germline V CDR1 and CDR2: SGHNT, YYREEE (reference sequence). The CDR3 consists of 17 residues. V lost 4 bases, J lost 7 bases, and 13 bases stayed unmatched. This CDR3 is CASSTETGGMYSGELFF. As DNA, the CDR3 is TGTGCCAGCAGCACCGAGACAGGGGGCATGTATAGCGGGGAGCTGTTTTTT.

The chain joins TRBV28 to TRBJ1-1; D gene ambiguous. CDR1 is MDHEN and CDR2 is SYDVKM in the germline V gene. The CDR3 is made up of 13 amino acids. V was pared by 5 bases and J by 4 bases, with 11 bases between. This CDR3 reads CASSPVAPTEAFF. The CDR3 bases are TGTGCCAGCAGTCCGGTCGCGCCCACTGAAGCTTTCTTT.

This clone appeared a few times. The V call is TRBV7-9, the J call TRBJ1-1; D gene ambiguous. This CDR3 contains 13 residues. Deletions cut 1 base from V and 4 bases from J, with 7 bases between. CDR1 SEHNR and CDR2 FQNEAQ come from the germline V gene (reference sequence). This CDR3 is CASSLDRGTEAFF. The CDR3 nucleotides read TGTGCCAGCAGCTTAGACCGGGGCACTGAAGCTTTCTTT.

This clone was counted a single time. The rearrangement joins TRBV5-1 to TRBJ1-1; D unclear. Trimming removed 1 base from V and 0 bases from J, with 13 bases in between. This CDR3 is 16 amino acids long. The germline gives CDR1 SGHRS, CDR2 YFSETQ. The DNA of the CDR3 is TGCGCCAGCAGCTTGCGCCCCGTTCAGATGAACACTGAAGCTTTCTTT. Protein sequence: CASSLRPVQMNTEAFF.

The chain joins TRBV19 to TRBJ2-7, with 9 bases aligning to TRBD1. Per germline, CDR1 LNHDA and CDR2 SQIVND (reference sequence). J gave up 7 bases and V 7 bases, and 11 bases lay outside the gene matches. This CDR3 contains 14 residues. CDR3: CASTPGQGTGEQYF. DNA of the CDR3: TGTGCCAGTACCCCGGGACAGGGTACGGGGGAGCAGTACTTC. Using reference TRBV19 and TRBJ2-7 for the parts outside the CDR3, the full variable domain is DGGITQSPKYLFRKEGQNVTLSCEQNLNHDAMYWYRQDPGQGLRLIYYSQIVNDFQKGDIAEGYSVSREKKESFPLTVTSAQKNPTAFYLCASTPGQGTGEQYFGPGTRLTVT.

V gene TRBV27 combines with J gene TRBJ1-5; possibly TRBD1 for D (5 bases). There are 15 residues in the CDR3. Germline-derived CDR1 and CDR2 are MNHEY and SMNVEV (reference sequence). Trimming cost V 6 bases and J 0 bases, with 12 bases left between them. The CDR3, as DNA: TGTGCCAGCAGCGGGGGAAGAATTAGCAATCAGCCCCAGCATTTT. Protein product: CASSGGRISNQPQHF.

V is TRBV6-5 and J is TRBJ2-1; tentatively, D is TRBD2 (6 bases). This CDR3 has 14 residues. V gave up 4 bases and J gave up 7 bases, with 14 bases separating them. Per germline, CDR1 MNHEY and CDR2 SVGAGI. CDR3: CASSLRLGRNEQFF. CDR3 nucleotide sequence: TGTGCCAGCAGTTTGAGACTAGGACGAAATGAGCAGTTCTTC.

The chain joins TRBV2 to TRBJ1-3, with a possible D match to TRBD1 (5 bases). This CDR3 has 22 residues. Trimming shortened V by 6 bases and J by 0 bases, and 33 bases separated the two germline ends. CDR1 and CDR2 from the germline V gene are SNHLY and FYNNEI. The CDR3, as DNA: TGTGCCAGCAGCAAGGCACGAGGAGGGGAGGTACCCAGCCCACGCTCTGGAAACACCATATATTTT. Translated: CASSKARGGEVPSPRSGNTIYF.

The CDR3 protein is CATSKRTTSGARTDTQYF. Written as DNA, the CDR3 is TGTGCCACCAGCAAACGCACCACTAGCGGGGCCCGCACAGATACGCAGTATTTT. The rearrangement links TRBV15 to TRBJ2-3; 10 bases are shared with TRBD2. J gave up 1 base and V 4 bases, and 11 bases lay outside the gene matches. The CDR3 is made up of 18 amino acids. Per germline, CDR1 LNHNV and CDR2 YYDKDF (reference sequence).

The DNA of the CDR3 is TGTGCCAGCAGAACCAGTCCCCATGAGAACACTGAAGCTTTCTTT. Its protein product is CASRTSPHENTEAFF. The chain couples TRBV2 to TRBJ1-1; no definite D call. From germline, CDR1 is SNHLY and CDR2 FYNNEI. CDR3 length: 15 amino acids. Trimming pared 6 bases from V and 1 base from J, leaving 15 bases between.

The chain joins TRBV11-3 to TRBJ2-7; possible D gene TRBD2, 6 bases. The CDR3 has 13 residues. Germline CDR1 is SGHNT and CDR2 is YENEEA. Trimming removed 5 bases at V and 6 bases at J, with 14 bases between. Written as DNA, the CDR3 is TGTGCCAGCAGCCCAGCGGGCTTAGGCGAGCAGTACTTC. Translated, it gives CASSPAGLGEQYF. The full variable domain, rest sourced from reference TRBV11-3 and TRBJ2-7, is EAGVVQSPRYKIIEKKQPVAFWCNPISGHNTLYWYLQNLGQGPELLIRYENEEAVDDSQLPKDRFSAERLKGVDSTLKIQPAELGDSAVYLCASSPAGLGEQYFGPGTRLTVT.

CDR3 region: CASEGQSSYEQYF. In DNA, the CDR3 is TGTGCCAGCGAGGGACAGTCCTCCTACGAGCAGTACTTC. The V gene is TRBV7-9, the J gene TRBJ2-7; 7 nucleotides agree with TRBD1. V shed 8 bases, J shed 0 bases, and the junction held 4 bases outside the gene matches. CDR1 is SEHNR and CDR2 is FQNEAQ in the germline V gene (reference sequence). This CDR3 is 13 amino acids long.

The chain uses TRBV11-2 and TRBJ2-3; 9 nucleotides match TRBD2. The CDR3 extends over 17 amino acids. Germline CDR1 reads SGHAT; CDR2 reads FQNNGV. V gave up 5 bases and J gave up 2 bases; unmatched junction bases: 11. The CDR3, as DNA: TGTGCCAGCAGCCGTAGCGGGAGAAAGTTAATCACAGATACGCAGTATTTT. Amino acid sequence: CASSRSGRKLITDTQYF. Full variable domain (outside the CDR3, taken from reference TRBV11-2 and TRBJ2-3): EAGVAQSPRYKIIEKRQSVAFWCNPISGHATLYWYQQILGQGPKLLIQFQNNGVVDDSQLPKDRFSAERLKGVDSTLKIQPAKLEDSAVYLCASSRSGRKLITDTQYFGPGTRLTVL.

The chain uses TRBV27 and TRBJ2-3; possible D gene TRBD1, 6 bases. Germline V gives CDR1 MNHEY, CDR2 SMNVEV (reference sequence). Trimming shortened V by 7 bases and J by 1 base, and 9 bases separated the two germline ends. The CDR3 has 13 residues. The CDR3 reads CASKAGGTDTQYF. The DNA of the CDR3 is TGTGCCAGCAAGGCAGGGGGCACAGATACGCAGTATTTT.

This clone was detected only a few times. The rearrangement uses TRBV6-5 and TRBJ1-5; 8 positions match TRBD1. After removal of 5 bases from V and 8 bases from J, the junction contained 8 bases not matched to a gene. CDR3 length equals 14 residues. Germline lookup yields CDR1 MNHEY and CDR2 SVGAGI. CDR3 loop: CASSPVPGQEPQHF. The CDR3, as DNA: TGTGCCAGCAGTCCTGTCCCGGGACAGGAGCCCCAGCATTTT.

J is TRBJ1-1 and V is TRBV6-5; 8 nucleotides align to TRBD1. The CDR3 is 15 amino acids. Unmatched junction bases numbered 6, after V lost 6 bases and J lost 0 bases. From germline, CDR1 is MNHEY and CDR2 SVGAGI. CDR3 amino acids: CASRGRDRLNTEAFF. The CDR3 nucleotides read TGTGCCAGCAGGGGCCGGGACAGGCTGAACACTGAAGCTTTCTTT.

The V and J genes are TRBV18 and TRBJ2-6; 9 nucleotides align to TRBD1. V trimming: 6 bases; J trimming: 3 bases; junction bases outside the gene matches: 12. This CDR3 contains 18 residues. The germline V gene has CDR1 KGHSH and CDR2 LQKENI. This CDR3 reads CASSRASQGAVGANVLTF. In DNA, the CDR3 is TGTGCCAGCTCCAGAGCTTCACAGGGGGCGGTTGGGGCCAACGTCCTGACTTTC.

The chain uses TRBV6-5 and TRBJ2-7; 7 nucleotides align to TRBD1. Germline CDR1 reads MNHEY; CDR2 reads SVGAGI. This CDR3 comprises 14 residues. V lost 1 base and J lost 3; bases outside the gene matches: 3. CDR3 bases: TGTGCCAGCAGTTACTATGCAGGGGGCTACGAGCAGTACTTC. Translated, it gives CASSYYAGGYEQYF.

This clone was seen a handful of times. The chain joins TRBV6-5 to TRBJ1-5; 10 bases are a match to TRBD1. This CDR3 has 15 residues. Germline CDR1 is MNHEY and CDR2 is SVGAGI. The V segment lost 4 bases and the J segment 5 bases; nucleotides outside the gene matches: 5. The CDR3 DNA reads TGTGCCAGCAGTTTGTTTGGGACAGGGGATCAGCCCCAGCATTTT. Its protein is CASSLFGTGDQPQHF.

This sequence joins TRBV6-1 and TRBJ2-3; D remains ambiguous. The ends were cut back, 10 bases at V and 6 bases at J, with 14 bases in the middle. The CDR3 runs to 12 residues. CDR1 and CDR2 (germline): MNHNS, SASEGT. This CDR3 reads CAISEILDTQYF. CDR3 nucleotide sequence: TGTGCCATATCGGAGATATTGGATACGCAGTATTTT.

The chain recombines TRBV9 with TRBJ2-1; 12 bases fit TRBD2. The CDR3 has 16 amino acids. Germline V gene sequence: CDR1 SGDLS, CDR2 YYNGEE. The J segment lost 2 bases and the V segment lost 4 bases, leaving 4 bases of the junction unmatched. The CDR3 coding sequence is TGTGCCAGCAGCCCCCGACTAGCGGGAGCCTACAATGAGCAGTTCTTC. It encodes CASSPRLAGAYNEQFF. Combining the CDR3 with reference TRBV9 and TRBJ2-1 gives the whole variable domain DSGVTQTPKHLITATGQRVTLRCSPRSGDLSVYWYQQSLDQGLQFLIQYYNGEERAKGNILERFSAQQFPDLHSELNLSSLELGDSALYFCASSPRLAGAYNEQFFGPGTRLTVL.

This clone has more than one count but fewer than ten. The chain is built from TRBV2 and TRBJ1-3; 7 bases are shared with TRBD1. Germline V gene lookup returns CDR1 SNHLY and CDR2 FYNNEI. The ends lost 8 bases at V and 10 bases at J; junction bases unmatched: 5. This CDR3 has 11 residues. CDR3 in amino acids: CASARQGTIYF. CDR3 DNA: TGTGCCAGCGCTCGACAGGGTACCATATATTTT.

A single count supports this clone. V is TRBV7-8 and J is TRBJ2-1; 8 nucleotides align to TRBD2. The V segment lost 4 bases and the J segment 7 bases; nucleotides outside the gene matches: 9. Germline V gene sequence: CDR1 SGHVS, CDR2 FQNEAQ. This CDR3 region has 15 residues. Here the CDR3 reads CASSYLLAEKNEQFF. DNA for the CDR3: TGTGCCAGCAGCTACCTACTAGCGGAAAAAAATGAGCAGTTCTTC.